This T cell receptor (beta chain) was captured in a study of OX40 agonist ivuxolimab in advanced cancers. About the study: In three patients, partial responses were observed, one with hepatocellular carcinoma and two with cutaneous melanoma. The study's findings and limits: CD4+ and CD8+ T cells in blood underwent clonal expansion by week 6 at 0.1 to 3.0 mg/kg. Mean expanded clone counts were higher in CD8+ than CD4+ T cells.

V was cut by 6 bases and J by 0 bases, with 8 bases left in between. The CDR3 has 14 amino acids. The germline gives CDR1 MNHNS, CDR2 SASEGT. This table comes from immunoSEQ multiplex PCR, and its TCRdb copy is limited to in-frame clones, with some not included. The table records 15,000 to 20,000 clones, around 70% of them present only once. Details on this clone: Antigen: not known.

This clonotype was obtained from an adult with an advanced solid tumor such as melanoma, head and neck, liver or kidney cancer. The gene calls are TRBV6-1 and TRBJ2-2, with D possibly TRBD1 on 6 matching bases. The material sequenced was CD4+ or CD8+ T cells sorted from blood, taken in a trial of the OX40 agonist ivuxolimab. The CDR3 DNA follows: TGTGCCAGCAGGACAGGAACGAACACCGGGGAGCTGTTTTTT. It codes for CASRTGTNTGELFF.